Listed below are T cell receptor beta chains from one sample, sequenced in a study of T cell changes during pregnancy in multiple sclerosis. Assay: immunoSEQ multiplex PCR; the TCRdb copy retains only in-frame clones and omits some. This sample has some 37,000 clones, with around 90% found just once. The sequenced sample was CD4+ T cells from peripheral blood mononuclear cells, obtained in the first trimester of pregnancy. Every receptor here comes from a female donor with multiple sclerosis, enrolled in a pregnancy study. Both conserved end residues are part of each CDR3. The order of the fields is J gene, D gene, clone size, V gene, CDR3 DNA, CDR3 protein. D genes are given only for firm matches. Expanded clones get a size class; other rows say once, few or many, or leave the size out.

TRBJ2-7 TRBD1 . TRBV6-5 TGTGCCAGCAGGACAGGGGGAAGAGACGAGCAGTACTTC CASRTGGRDEQYF
TRBJ2-2 . . TRBV6-4 TGTGCCAGCCAACAGGAGAGTTTGGCCGGGGAGCTGTTTTTT CASQQESLAGELFF
TRBJ2-5 TRBD2 few TRBV2 TGTGCCAGCAGTGGTCTAGCGGGAGTTGAAGAGACCCAGTACTTC CASSGLAGVEETQYF
TRBJ1-2 . . TRBV28 TGTGCCAGCGTTGAGGGACTTAGATATGGCTACACCTTC CASVEGLRYGYTF
TRBJ2-7 . . TRBV6-1 TGTGCCAGCAGGGAGCAGGGGCCTTCCTACGAGCAGTACTTC CASREQGPSYEQYF
TRBJ2-1 . few TRBV7-9 TGTGCCAGCAGCTTAGCGGCCGGACTGGGAGGAGATGAGCAGTTCTTC CASSLAAGLGGDEQFF
TRBJ1-6 . . TRBV5-5 TGTGCCAGCACCGAAACGACAGTTCGCAATTCACCCCTCCACTTT CASTETTVRNSPLHF
TRBJ2-1 TRBD1 . TRBV30 TGTGCATGGGGACAGGCCCAAACCCAGTGTTTCTTC CAWGQAQTQCFF
TRBJ2-3 . . TRBV7-2 TGTGCCAGCAGCTGGGGTCGCCCGGGGGTAGATACGCAGTATTTT CASSWGRPGVDTQYF
TRBJ2-2 TRBD1 . TRBV28 TGTGCCAGCAAAAAGCCCAGGGGGCCCAACACCGGGGAGCTGTTTTTT CASKKPRGPNTGELFF
TRBJ2-7 TRBD2 . TRBV5-1 TGCGCCAGCAGCCCCGGACTAGCGGCTACCGGCTTTTACGAGCAGTACTTC CASSPGLAATGFYEQYF
TRBJ2-6 . . TRBV7-3 TGTGCCAGCAGCTCCAACTCTGGGGCCAACGTCCTGACTTTC CASSSNSGANVLTF
TRBJ2-5 . . TRBV19 TGTGCCAGTTCACGAGGTACTTGGGAGACCCAGTACTTC CASSRGTWETQYF
TRBJ1-3 . . TRBV12-5 TGTGCTAGTGGCCGGGAGGACTCTGGAAACACCATATATTTT CASGREDSGNTIYF